One and the same sample provided the 11 T cell receptor beta chains below, sequenced in a study of T cells after yellow fever vaccination. TCRdb analysed the 5' RACE reads with MiXCR anew, one entry per CDR3 protein. The data contain about 350,000 distinct CDR3 sequences, about 9.9% of them singletons. This specimen consisted of PBMCs, obtained on the day of the first yellow fever vaccination. Receptors originate from a man between 18 and 29 years old who received the YFV17D yellow fever vaccine.

The J gene is TRBJ2-3, the V gene TRBV12-3 or TRBV12-4; D is possibly TRBD2 (5 bases). CDR3 length: 15 amino acids. V gave up 2 bases and J gave up 3 bases, with 12 bases separating them. The CDR3 DNA follows: TGTGCCAGCAGTTTACTGGGGAGATCGACAGATACGCAGTATTTT. Encoded protein: CASSLLGRSTDTQYF.

This clonotype appeared a few times. The chain employs TRBV5-1 and TRBJ1-1; 9 nucleotides match TRBD1. J was trimmed by 7 bases and V by 3 bases; bases with no gene match: 4. CDR1 is SGHRS and CDR2 is YFSETQ in the germline V gene. This CDR3 has 13 residues. The CDR3 DNA reads TGCGCCAGCAGCTGGGACAGGGAGGGTGAAGCTTTCTTT. The encoded protein is CASSWDREGEAFF.

CDR3 nucleotides: TGTGCCAGCAGCCGCGCTCCTCCCGACGGGAACTATGGCTACACCTTC. It yields the protein CASSRAPPDGNYGYTF. The genes are TRBV7-9 and TRBJ1-2; D unclear. Germline V gene data show CDR1 as SEHNR and CDR2 as FQNEAQ (reference sequence). Deletions cut 5 bases from V and 2 bases from J, with 18 bases between. This CDR3 is built from 16 residues.

This clonotype was seen only a few times. CDR3 sequence (DNA): TGCAGTGCTAGAGGGGGGACACTTTACAATGAGCAGTTCTTC. Translation gives CSARGGTLYNEQFF. This chain joins TRBV20-1 and TRBJ2-1, with D possibly TRBD1 on 6 matching bases. CDR3 length: 14 residues. V was clipped by 1 base and J by 4 bases, with 11 bases between them. Germline V gene sequence: CDR1 DFQATT, CDR2 SNEGSKA (reference sequence).

In its sample, this clonotype was seen a few times. CDR3 region: CASSPGPVYNSPLHF. The DNA of the CDR3 is TGTGCCAGCAGCCCCGGACCGGTGTATAATTCACCCCTCCACTTT. The chain carries TRBV7-2 and TRBJ1-6; the D is unclear. V dropped 5 bases and J dropped 4 bases, with 12 bases sitting between them. This CDR3 has 15 residues. The germline V gene has CDR1 SGHTA and CDR2 FQGNSA. Full variable domain (outside the CDR3, taken from reference TRBV7-2 and TRBJ1-6): GAGVSQSPSNKVTEKGKDVELRCDPISGHTALYWYRQSLGQGLEFLIYFQGNSAPDKSGLPSDRFSAERTGGSVSTLTIQRTQQEDSAVYLCASSPGPVYNSPLHFGNGTRLTVT.

The chain uses TRBV28 and TRBJ1-5; D is perhaps TRBD1 (6 bases). From germline, CDR1 is MDHEN and CDR2 SYDVKM. Trimming took 5 bases from V and 3 from J, leaving 11 bases between them. CDR3 length: 14 amino acids. The CDR3 spells CASSSGQYNQPQHF. The CDR3 DNA sequence: TGTGCCAGCAGTAGCGGACAGTACAATCAGCCCCAGCATTTT.

The DNA of the CDR3 is TGTGCCAGCAGCCCAATCCTCGGCGAGCAGTTCTTC. Its translation: CASSPILGEQFF. The chain has TRBV5-5 and TRBJ2-1; D is unresolved. Germline V gene lookup returns CDR1 SGHKS and CDR2 YYEKEE (reference sequence). CDR3 length: 12 amino acids. Trimming left V 4 bases short and J 10 bases short, with 12 bases between.

This chain connects TRBV5-5 to TRBJ1-5; TRBD1 matches 7 bases. Germline values: CDR1 SGHKS, CDR2 YYEKEE (reference sequence). Germline trimming cut 0 bases from V and 5 bases from J; bases unmatched to any gene: 5. This CDR3 has 15 residues. The CDR3 region is CASSLVYRGDQPQHF. For the CDR3, the DNA is TGTGCCAGCAGCTTGGTTTACAGGGGAGATCAGCCCCAGCATTTT.

The rearrangement joins TRBV24-1 to TRBJ2-3, with 8 bases identical to TRBD1. The V gene's germline CDR1 is KGHDR and CDR2 SFDVKD. CDR3 length: 17 amino acids. After removal of 4 bases from V and 3 bases from J, the junction contained 11 bases not matched to a gene. The CDR3 region is CATSETPGQEGTDTQYF. The CDR3 DNA is TGTGCCACCAGTGAGACCCCGGGACAGGAGGGAACAGATACGCAGTATTTT.

The J gene is TRBJ1-4, the V gene TRBV5-6; no firm D call. The CDR3 is made up of 14 amino acids. Per germline, CDR1 SGHDT and CDR2 YYEEEE. Trimming left V 6 bases short and J 1 base short, with 10 bases between. The CDR3 sequence is CASKTHGTNEKLFF. In DNA form, the CDR3 reads TGTGCCAGCAAGACACACGGAACTAATGAAAAACTGTTTTTT. Filled out from reference TRBV5-6 and TRBJ1-4, the complete variable domain reads DAGVTQSPTHLIKTRGQQVTLRCSPKSGHDTVSWYQQALGQGPQFIFQYYEEEERQRGNFPDRFSGHQFPNYSSELNVNALLLGDSALYLCASKTHGTNEKLFFGSGTQLSVL.

This clonotype was seen a few times. CDR3 nucleotide sequence: TGTGCCAGCAGCTTGGCCGTCGGTCCAGATACGCAGTATTTT. Translated: CASSLAVGPDTQYF. V usage is TRBV5-6 and J usage is TRBJ2-3, with D unclear. Deletions cut 0 bases from V and 4 bases from J, with 9 bases between. CDR3 length: 14 amino acids. Germline loops: CDR1 SGHDT, CDR2 YYEEEE.